These T cell receptor beta chains were read from a single sample in a study of OX40 agonist ivuxolimab in advanced cancers. Assay: immunoSEQ multiplex PCR; the TCRdb copy retains only in-frame clones and omits some. The data show about 44,000 clones, with approximately 83% seen just once and under 0.5% held by the top ten. Source: CD4+ or CD8+ T cells sorted from blood, taken in a trial of the OX40 agonist ivuxolimab. These receptors came from an adult with an advanced solid tumor such as melanoma, head and neck, liver or kidney cancer. Each CDR3 is given with its conserved first and last residue. A D gene is named only where the DNA matches it firmly. Expanded clones get a size class; other rows say once, few or many, or leave the size out.

clone size | J gene | V gene | D gene | CDR3 protein | CDR3 DNA
NA | TRBJ2-3 | TRBV5-8 | NA | CASRQLSTDTQYF | TGTGCCAGCAGACAACTTAGCACAGATACGCAGTATTTT
once | TRBJ1-1 | TRBV4-3 | NA | CASSRNHEGTEAFF | TGCGCCAGCAGCCGAAATCACGAAGGCACTGAAGCTTTCTTT
NA | TRBJ1-4 | TRBV4-1 | NA | CASSQVWRRGEFNEKLFF | TGCGCCAGCAGCCAAGTTTGGAGAAGGGGGGAGTTTAATGAAAAACTGTTTTTT
NA | TRBJ1-1 | TRBV25-1 | NA | CASSEFGRVNTEAFF | TGTGCCAGCAGTGAATTCGGGAGAGTGAACACTGAAGCTTTCTTT
NA | TRBJ2-1 | TRBV28 | TRBD2 | CASSGLAGFNEQFF | TGTGCCAGCAGTGGACTAGCGGGATTCAATGAGCAGTTCTTC
NA | TRBJ2-7 | TRBV7-2 | NA | CASSPDLGAVLYEQYF | TGTGCCAGCAGCCCTGATTTAGGGGCAGTACTCTACGAGCAGTACTTC
NA | TRBJ1-5 | TRBV28 | NA | CASTDNGASNQPQHF | TGTGCCAGCACCGATAACGGGGCTAGCAATCAGCCCCAGCATTTT
NA | TRBJ2-1 | TRBV28 | TRBD2 | CASSVTSGGAIGNEQFF | TGTGCCAGCAGTGTGACTAGCGGGGGGGCGATTGGCAATGAGCAGTTCTTC
once | TRBJ1-6 | TRBV5-5 | NA | CASSLVAVSSYNSPLHF | TGTGCCAGCAGCTTGGTGGCGGTTAGCTCCTATAATTCACCCCTCCACTTT
NA | TRBJ1-2 | TRBV5-1 | TRBD1 | CASSLFTGDGGYTF | TGCGCCAGCAGCTTGTTTACAGGGGATGGTGGCTACACCTTC
NA | TRBJ1-4 | TRBV5-1 | TRBD1 | CASSSTGTAREKLFF | TGCGCCAGCAGCAGCACCGGGACAGCGCGGGAAAAACTGTTTTTT
NA | TRBJ2-7 | TRBV7-2 | TRBD1 | CASSPQGIPSSDYEQYF | TGTGCCAGCAGCCCACAGGGGATCCCCAGCTCCGACTACGAGCAGTACTTC
NA | TRBJ2-1 | TRBV7-6 | NA | CASSLAPGARNEQFF | TGTGCCAGCAGCTTAGCGCCAGGGGCGAGGAATGAGCAGTTCTTC
NA | TRBJ2-5 | TRBV28 | TRBD1 | CASSLGGQDGTQYF | TGTGCCAGCAGTTTAGGGGGACAGGACGGGACCCAGTACTTC
NA | TRBJ2-7 | TRBV5-4 | TRBD1 | CASSSPGQPTYEQYF | TGTGCCAGCAGCTCCCCGGGACAGCCTACCTACGAGCAGTACTTC
NA | TRBJ1-5 | TRBV7-2 | NA | CASSLFRQPQHF | TGTGCCAGCAGCTTATTCCGGCAGCCCCAGCATTTT
NA | TRBJ1-1 | TRBV4-1 | TRBD1 | CASSHQGASTEAFF | TGCGCCAGCAGCCATCAGGGGGCGAGCACTGAAGCTTTCTTT
NA | TRBJ2-1 | TRBV18 | NA | CASSPQEAISYNEQFF | TGTGCCAGCTCACCACAGGAAGCGATTTCCTACAATGAGCAGTTCTTC
NA | TRBJ2-1 | TRBV10-3 | TRBD2 | CAITGTSGGASYNEQFF | TGTGCCATCACCGGGACTAGCGGGGGGGCCTCCTACAATGAGCAGTTCTTC
NA | TRBJ1-4 | TRBV7-2 | NA | CASSLNSPSFNEKLFF | TGTGCCAGCAGCTTAAATAGTCCCAGTTTTAATGAAAAACTGTTTTTT
NA | TRBJ1-1 | TRBV30 | TRBD1 | CAWSATGVGEAFF | TGTGCCTGGAGCGCGACAGGGGTGGGTGAAGCTTTCTTT
NA | TRBJ2-5 | TRBV6-6 | NA | CASSYFEGLQETQYF | TGTGCCAGCAGTTACTTCGAGGGTTTGCAAGAGACCCAGTACTTC
NA | TRBJ1-5 | TRBV19 | NA | CASTLKGNQPQHF | TGTGCCAGTACCCTGAAAGGGAATCAGCCCCAGCATTTT
few | TRBJ2-3 | TRBV11-2 | TRBD2 | CASSRLAGGRTDTQYF | TGTGCCAGCAGCCGTTTAGCGGGGGGACGCACAGATACGCAGTATTTT
NA | TRBJ1-3 | TRBV19 | NA | CASSRSDSGNTIYF | TGTGCCAGTAGTAGGAGCGACTCTGGAAACACCATATATTTT
NA | TRBJ2-7 | TRBV7-9 | NA | CASSLFPLNEQYF | TGTGCCAGCAGCTTATTTCCCCTCAACGAGCAGTACTTC
NA | TRBJ2-7 | TRBV5-1 | NA | CASSSEGDQYF | TGCGCCAGCAGTAGCGAGGGGGATCAGTACTTC
once | TRBJ2-4 | TRBV11-2 | TRBD2 | CASSLERTSGGARNIQYF | TGTGCCAGCAGCTTAGAGCGGACTAGCGGGGGGGCTAGGAACATTCAGTACTTC
few | TRBJ1-2 | TRBV6-6 | NA | CASSYGGLYGYTF | TGTGCCAGCAGTTACGGCGGACTCTATGGCTACACCTTC
few | TRBJ2-3 | TRBV18 | NA | CASSPVEWALTGDTQYF | TGTGCCAGCTCACCAGTGGAGTGGGCCCTAACTGGAGATACGCAGTATTTT
NA | TRBJ2-7 | TRBV10-3 | NA | CATTDRSYEQYF | TGTGCCACGACCGACAGGTCCTACGAGCAGTACTTC
NA | TRBJ1-2 | TRBV28 | NA | CASSTGPRSTF | TGTGCCAGCAGTACCGGACCCCGATCCACCTTC
NA | TRBJ2-7 | TRBV18 | NA | CASSPTRSYEQYF | TGTGCCAGCTCACCAACGCGCTCCTACGAGCAGTACTTC
NA | TRBJ2-5 | TRBV10-2 | NA | CASSPLRTGETQYF | TGCGCCAGCAGTCCACTGCGGACGGGAGAGACCCAGTACTTC
NA | TRBJ1-4 | TRBV5-1 | TRBD1 | CASSMGQAPNEKLFF | TGCGCCAGCAGCATGGGACAGGCCCCTAATGAAAAACTGTTTTTT
NA | TRBJ1-6 | TRBV19 | TRBD1 | CASRQGVWNSPLHF | TGTGCCAGTAGACAGGGGGTTTGGAATTCACCCCTCCACTTT
NA | TRBJ2-1 | TRBV4-1 | TRBD2 | CASSHPGGRDSEQFF | TGCGCCAGCAGCCATCCGGGCGGGAGGGACAGTGAGCAGTTCTTC
NA | TRBJ1-2 | TRBV30 | NA | CACGGRDYGYTF | TGTGCCTGCGGGGGAAGAGACTATGGCTACACCTTC
once | TRBJ1-1 | TRBV6-5 | TRBD1 | CASSPRTGNTEAFF | TGTGCCAGCAGCCCTCGGACAGGGAACACTGAAGCTTTCTTT
NA | TRBJ1-5 | TRBV7-2 | NA | CASSLGDAYNQPQHF | TGTGCCAGCAGCTTAGGGGACGCCTACAATCAGCCCCAGCATTTT
NA | TRBJ2-3 | TRBV29-1 | TRBD1 | CSVGGTGADTQYF | TGCAGCGTTGGTGGGACAGGGGCAGATACGCAGTATTTT
NA | TRBJ1-2 | TRBV19 | NA | CASSTPGLFYGYTF | TGTGCCAGTAGCACCCCGGGACTCTTTTATGGCTACACCTTC
NA | TRBJ1-6 | TRBV25-1 | NA | CASSGQNYSPLHF | TGTGCCAGCAGCGGACAGAACTATTCACCCCTCCACTTT
NA | TRBJ1-1 | TRBV2 | NA | CASSDGRVMNTEAFF | TGTGCCAGCAGCGACGGCAGGGTTATGAACACTGAAGCTTTCTTT
once | TRBJ1-1 | TRBV6-6 | NA | CASSYRTVNTEAFF | TGTGCCAGCAGTTACCGGACGGTGAACACTGAAGCTTTCTTT
NA | TRBJ2-1 | TRBV5-1 | NA | CASSSYGGSEQFF | TGCGCCAGCAGCTCCTACGGGGGCAGTGAGCAGTTCTTC
NA | TRBJ2-4 | TRBV29-1 | NA | CSVREGGNIQYF | TGCAGCGTAAGGGAAGGTGGAAACATTCAGTACTTC